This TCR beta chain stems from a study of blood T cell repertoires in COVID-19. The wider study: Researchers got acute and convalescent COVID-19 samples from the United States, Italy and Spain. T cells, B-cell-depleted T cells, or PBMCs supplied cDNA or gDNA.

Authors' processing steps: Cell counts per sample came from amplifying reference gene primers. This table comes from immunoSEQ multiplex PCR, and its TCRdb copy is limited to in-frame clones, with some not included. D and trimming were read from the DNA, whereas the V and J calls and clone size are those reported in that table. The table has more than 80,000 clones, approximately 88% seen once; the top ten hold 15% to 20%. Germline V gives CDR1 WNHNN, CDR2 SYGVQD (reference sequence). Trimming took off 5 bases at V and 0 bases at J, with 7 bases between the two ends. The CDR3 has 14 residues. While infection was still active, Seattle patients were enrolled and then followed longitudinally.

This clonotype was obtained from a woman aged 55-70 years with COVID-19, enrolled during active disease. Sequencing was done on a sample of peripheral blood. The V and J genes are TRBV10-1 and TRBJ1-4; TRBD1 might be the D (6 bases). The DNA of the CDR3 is TGCGCCAGCAGTTCAGGGGCAACTAATGAAAAACTGTTTTTT. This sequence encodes CASSSGATNEKLFF.